The next 22 T cell receptor beta chains were all read from a single sample in a study of response to subunit inactivated influenza vaccine. MiXCR, run by TCRdb on the RT-PCR reads, gives a single entry per CDR3 protein. This table holds 650,000 to 800,000 distinct CDR3 sequences, approximately 15% found once. The starting material was PBMCs from blood, obtained approximately 15 days before vaccination. The receptors were sampled from a man aged 45-65 years who received an inactivated influenza vaccine.

This clonotype was counted between two and nine times. The genes are TRBV6-2 or TRBV6-3 and TRBJ1-1, with no clear D. This CDR3 region has 14 residues. Germline assignment: CDR1 MNHEY and CDR2 SVGEGT. Trimming shortened V by 2 bases and J by 4 bases, and 11 bases separated the two germline ends. CDR3 in amino acids: CASSYGQRITEAFF. The CDR3 DNA reads as TGTGCCAGCAGTTACGGTCAGCGGATCACTGAAGCTTTCTTT.

The V call is TRBV4-3, the J call TRBJ1-2; tentative D call: TRBD1 (5 bases). The CDR3 covers 15 residues. Germline values: CDR1 LGHNA, CDR2 YSLEER. The germline V and J ends were trimmed by 1 base and 4 bases, with 13 bases remaining between them. As DNA, the CDR3 is TGCGCCAGCAGCCAAGGGACTGGGGGGAGCTATGGCTACACCTTC. Residues: CASSQGTGGSYGYTF.

The chain links TRBV6-2 or TRBV6-3 to TRBJ2-1; 10 nucleotides align to TRBD1. CDR3 size: 16 residues. Germline V gene lookup returns CDR1 MNHEY and CDR2 SVGEGT. Trimming cost V 2 bases and J 8 bases; bases outside gene matches: 9. CDR3 bases: TGTGCCAGCAGTTACAATTTGAAGGGACAGGGGTATGAGCAGTTCTTC. Encoded protein: CASSYNLKGQGYEQFF.

The table lists this clonotype with many counts. This chain connects TRBV6-2 or TRBV6-3 to TRBJ2-7; possible D gene TRBD1, 5 bases. Germline CDR1 reads MNHEY; CDR2 reads SVGEGT. Trimming cost V 6 bases and J 4 bases, with 16 bases left between them. This CDR3 comprises 14 residues. The DNA for the CDR3 is TGTGCCAGCAGCCGCCGCCAGGGTGGGTACGAGCAGTACTTC. Residues: CASSRRQGGYEQYF.

CDR3 in DNA: TGTGCCAGCAGCCCTCCAGACCTAGCGGACATTAACAATGAGCAGTTCTTC. Translation: CASSPPDLADINNEQFF. J is TRBJ2-1 and V is TRBV7-9; 7 positions agree with TRBD2. This CDR3 has 17 amino acids. The trim removed 5 bases at V and 5 bases at J, leaving 15 bases unmatched. Germline assignment: CDR1 SEHNR and CDR2 FQNEAQ (reference sequence).

This clonotype was seen more than once but under ten times. The gene calls are TRBV2 and TRBJ2-1, with 7 bases fitting TRBD2. Germline V gene data show CDR1 as SNHLY and CDR2 as FYNNEI. CDR3 size: 13 residues. V dropped 6 bases and J dropped 4; count of bases not matched to a gene: 3. The CDR3 nucleotides read TGTGCCAGCAGAAGACTAGCTTACAATGAGCAGTTCTTC. Translating gives CASRRLAYNEQFF.

In the case of this clonotype: A much bigger clone sits one base away, suggesting this may be a read error. The chain couples TRBV28 to TRBJ2-3, with 7 nucleotides matching TRBD2. The V gene end was trimmed by 8 bases and the J gene end by 6 bases; junction bases not matched to a gene: 14. CDR3 length equals 15 residues. The germline V gene has CDR1 MDHEN and CDR2 SYDVKM. The CDR3 sequence is CASGTLRISGDTQYF. The CDR3 DNA reads TGTGCCAGCGGGACTCTCCGTATTAGCGGGGATACGCAGTATTTT.

This clonotype was seen a few times. The V call is TRBV4-3, the J call TRBJ1-5, with D maybe TRBD1 (5 bases). There are 15 residues in the CDR3. Germline values: CDR1 LGHNA, CDR2 YSLEER. V dropped 0 bases and J dropped 7 bases, with 13 bases sitting between them. CDR3 sequence: CASSQEAFRGQPQHF. The DNA for the CDR3 is TGCGCCAGCAGCCAAGAGGCATTTAGGGGACAGCCCCAGCATTTT.

The chain combines TRBV27 with TRBJ2-5, with 7 bases fitting TRBD1. Germline CDR1 is MNHEY and CDR2 is SMNVEV (reference sequence). The junction had 8 bases not matched to a gene; V was cut back by 2 bases and J by 2 bases. The CDR3 loop spans 16 amino acids. The CDR3: CASSLGIGRGQETQYF. The CDR3 region has the DNA TGTGCCAGCAGTTTAGGGATAGGCAGGGGGCAAGAGACCCAGTACTTC.

This clonotype has more than one count but fewer than ten. V gene TRBV4-1 combines with J gene TRBJ2-7; 11 nucleotides match TRBD2. V lost 4 bases and J lost 0; bases outside the gene matches: 5. Germline lookup yields CDR1 MGHRA and CDR2 YSYEKL. The CDR3 has 16 residues. The CDR3 DNA reads TGCGCCAGCAGCCGCGTAGCGGGGGGGAGCTCCTACGAGCAGTACTTC. Encoded protein: CASSRVAGGSSYEQYF.

V usage is TRBV20-1 and J usage is TRBJ2-5; D gene ambiguous. CDR1 and CDR2 (germline): DFQATT, SNEGSKA (reference sequence). The CDR3 has 12 residues. The V end lost 6 bases, the J end lost 7 bases, and 15 bases lay between the germline ends. CDR3 nucleotide sequence: TGCAGTGCCTCGACTGGGATAGGGACCCAGTACTTC. Residues: CSASTGIGTQYF.

The CDR3: CASSLNTQPQHF. CDR3 DNA: TGTGCCAGCAGTCTTAATACTCAGCCCCAGCATTTT. The rearrangement uses TRBV12-3 or TRBV12-4 and TRBJ1-5; D unclear. This CDR3 contains 12 residues. V lost 5 bases to trimming and J lost 6 bases, with 8 bases between them.

The chain carries TRBV27 and TRBJ2-7, with 7 bases identical to TRBD2. Trimming cost V 5 bases and J 2 bases; bases outside gene matches: 6. There are 14 residues in the CDR3. The germline CDR1 and CDR2 sequences are MNHEY and SMNVEV (reference sequence). CDR3 coding DNA: TGTGCCAGCAGTCCGGGGGGATTCACCTACGAGCAGTACTTC. It codes for CASSPGGFTYEQYF.

The V call is TRBV7-7, the J call TRBJ2-7; D is perhaps TRBD1 (6 bases). This CDR3 comprises 16 residues. The germline V gene encodes CDR1 SSHAT and CDR2 FNYEAQ (reference sequence). The V gene lost 5 bases and the J gene lost 3 bases, with 20 bases spanning the gap. CDR3 sequence: CASSDLRDKVSYEQYF. In nucleotides, the CDR3 is TGTGCCAGCAGCGACCTCCGGGACAAAGTCAGCTACGAGCAGTACTTC.

The chain is built from TRBV7-2 and TRBJ1-5, with D possibly TRBD1 on 5 matching bases. Trimming cost V 1 base and J 4 bases, with 8 bases left between them. CDR1 is SGHTA, CDR2 FQGNSA, per germline. The CDR3 runs to 14 residues. The CDR3, as DNA: TGTGCCAGCAGCTTAGATCAGGGAAATCAGCCCCAGCATTTT. It codes for CASSLDQGNQPQHF.

This clonotype was recorded once. This CDR3 is CASSQVGQGRETQYF. The DNA of the CDR3 is TGTGCCAGCAGCCAAGTCGGACAGGGACGGGAGACCCAGTACTTC. V gene TRBV14 combines with J gene TRBJ2-5; 8 bases are a match to TRBD1. CDR1 and CDR2 (germline): SGHDN, FVKESK. V shed 1 base and J 5 bases; nucleotides not matched to a gene: 6. This CDR3 comprises 15 residues.

The rearrangement links TRBV29-1 to TRBJ2-2; 7 positions agree with TRBD2. CDR3 length: 15 amino acids. Germline-derived CDR1 and CDR2 are SQVTM and ANQGSEA. Losses at the gene ends were 6 bases for V and 0 bases for J; bases not matched to a gene: 7. CDR3 loop: CSVGHSGSNTGELFF. CDR3 nucleotide sequence: TGCAGCGTCGGCCATAGCGGGTCGAACACCGGGGAGCTGTTTTTT.

This clonotype occurred many times. This chain connects TRBV7-3 to TRBJ2-1; unclear D gene. CDR3 length: 14 amino acids. The germline gives CDR1 SGHTA, CDR2 FQGTGA. V lost 3 bases and J 6 bases, leaving 12 bases between the germline ends. The CDR3 loop is CASSFFGPGNEQFF. In DNA, the CDR3 is TGTGCCAGCAGCTTCTTTGGTCCCGGCAATGAGCAGTTCTTC. The complete variable domain, with remaining parts taken from reference TRBV7-3 and TRBJ2-1, reads GAGVSQTPSNKVTEKGKYVELRCDPISGHTALYWYRQSLGQGPEFLIYFQGTGAADDSGLPNDRFFAVRPEGSVSTLKIQRTERGDSAVYLCASSFFGPGNEQFFGPGTRLTVL.

This chain links TRBV25-1 with TRBJ1-1; 7 bases agree with TRBD1. The CDR3 extends over 12 amino acids. V shed 9 bases, J shed 3 bases, and the junction held 4 bases outside the gene matches. CDR1 and CDR2 from the germline V gene are MGHDK and SYGVNS. CDR3 sequence: CASRQGHTEAFF. DNA for the CDR3: TGTGCCAGTAGACAGGGCCACACTGAAGCTTTCTTT. The whole variable domain, remainder taken from reference TRBV25-1 and TRBJ1-1, is EADIYQTPRYLVIGTGKKITLECSQTMGHDKMYWYQQDPGMELHLIHYSYGVNSTEKGDLSSESTVSRIRTEHFPLTLESARPSHTSQYLCASRQGHTEAFFGQGTRLTVV.

This clonotype was recorded many times. The rearrangement joins TRBV12-3 or TRBV12-4 to TRBJ2-2, with D perhaps TRBD2 (5 bases). Trimming left V 6 bases short and J 2 bases short, with 7 bases between. This CDR3 has 13 amino acids. The CDR3 coding sequence is TGTGCCAGCAGACGACTAAACACCGGGGAGCTGTTTTTT. Translating it yields CASRRLNTGELFF.

This chain joins TRBV18 and TRBJ2-7; 7 nucleotides match TRBD2. The CDR3 sequence is 14 residues long. Losses at the gene ends were 2 bases for V and 4 bases for J; bases not matched to a gene: 5. CDR1 and CDR2 (germline): KGHSH, LQKENI. The CDR3, as DNA: TGTGCCAGCTCACCATCCGCTAGCGGATACGAGCAGTACTTC. As protein: CASSPSASGYEQYF.

This clonotype was seen many times. This CDR3 reads CASSFVGEAGELFF. As DNA, the CDR3 is TGTGCCAGCAGTTTTGTAGGGGAGGCCGGGGAGCTGTTTTTT. The chain carries TRBV6-2 or TRBV6-3 and TRBJ2-2; TRBD2 is a possible D gene (6 bases). V gave up 4 bases and J gave up 6 bases, with 12 bases separating them. This CDR3 is built from 14 residues. Germline V lookup: CDR1 MNHEY, CDR2 SVGEGT.